At least ten counts were recorded for the clone carrying this T cell receptor beta chain. Its specificity is unknown. The data originate from a study of early T cells in non-severe SARS-CoV-2 infection. Whole-study context: Sequencing of unsorted whole blood was done on bulk RNA, leaving chains unpaired. Study-level points and caveats: VDJdb matching skewed toward anti-spike CD8 responses, missing private and CD4 specificities.

V was cut by 6 bases and J by 7 bases, with 12 bases left in between. The germline CDR1 and CDR2 sequences are MNHNY and SVGAGI (reference sequence). This CDR3 has 12 residues. The TCR library protocol was used to attach unique molecular identifiers. These identifiers were attached to individual cDNA molecules. MiXCR, applied by TCRdb to the 5' RACE reads, yields one record per CDR3 protein. Among about 33,000 distinct CDR3 sequences listed, 5% to 6% were seen once. The clonotype comes from an adult who was a healthcare worker with PCR-confirmed SARS-CoV-2 infection or an uninfected control (not recorded which). The sequencing sample was made of whole blood. The gene calls are TRBV6-6 and TRBJ1-1; D is perhaps TRBD1 (5 bases). The CDR3 region has the DNA TGTGCCAGCAGAAAGCAGACAGTTGAAGCTTTCTTT. As protein: CASRKQTVEAFF.